The clone carrying this TCR beta chain has only a few counts. What it recognizes is unknown. Since all of the isolated RNA was reverse transcribed, expressed TCRB transcripts were what got sequenced. The table came from immunoSEQ multiplex PCR; TCRdb's copy has only in-frame clones and leaves some out. The data contain around 160,000 clones, 63% of them singletons. The data are from a study of beta chain features in type 1 diabetes. Germline-derived CDR1 and CDR2 are SGHRS and YFSETQ. V lost 6 bases, J lost 0 bases, and 12 bases lay in between. The CDR3 length is 15 residues. Findings and caveats of the study: VDJ junctions in type 1 diabetes patients carried more deletions and fewer insertions. Shorter TCRB CDR3s, moderately but significantly so, marked every one of the four CD4+ subsets in Type 1 diabetes patients. Shorter templates may be favored by PCR, equally so in patients and controls.

Cell sorting via CD45RO/CCR7/CD25/CD127/CD95/CD27 was performed to obtain CD4+ naive, central memory, regulatory and stem cell-like memory cells. The V call is TRBV5-1, the J call TRBJ2-2; D not resolved. This sequence was found in a man between 25 and 39 years old with type 1 diabetes. The specimen was naive CD4+ T cells from blood. The CDR3 here is CASNPGLANTGELFF. The CDR3 bases are TGCGCCAGCAACCCGGGCCTCGCGAACACCGGGGAGCTGTTTTTT.